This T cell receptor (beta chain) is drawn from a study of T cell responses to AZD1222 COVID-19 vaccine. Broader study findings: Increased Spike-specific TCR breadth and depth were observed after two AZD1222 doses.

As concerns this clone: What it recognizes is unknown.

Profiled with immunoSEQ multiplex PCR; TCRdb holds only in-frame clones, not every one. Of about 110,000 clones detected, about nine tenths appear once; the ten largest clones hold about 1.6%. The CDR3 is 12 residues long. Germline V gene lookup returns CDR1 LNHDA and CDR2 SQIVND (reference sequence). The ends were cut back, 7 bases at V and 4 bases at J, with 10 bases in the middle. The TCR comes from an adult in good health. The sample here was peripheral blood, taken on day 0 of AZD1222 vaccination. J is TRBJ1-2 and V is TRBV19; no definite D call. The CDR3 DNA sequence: TGTGCCAGTACTATGGGCCGCTATGGCTACACCTTC. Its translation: CASTMGRYGYTF.